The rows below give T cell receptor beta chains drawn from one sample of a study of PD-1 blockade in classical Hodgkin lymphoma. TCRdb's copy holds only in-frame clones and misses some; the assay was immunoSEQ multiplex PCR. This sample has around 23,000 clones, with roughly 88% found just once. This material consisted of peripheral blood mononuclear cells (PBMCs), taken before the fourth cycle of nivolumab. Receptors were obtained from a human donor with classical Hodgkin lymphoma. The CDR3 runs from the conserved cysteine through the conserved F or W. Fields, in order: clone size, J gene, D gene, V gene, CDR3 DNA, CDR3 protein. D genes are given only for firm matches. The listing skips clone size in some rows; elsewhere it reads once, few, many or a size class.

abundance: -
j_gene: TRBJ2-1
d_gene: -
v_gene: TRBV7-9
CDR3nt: TGTGCCAGCAGCTTAGGCGGGTTCTCCTACAATGAGCAGTTCTTC
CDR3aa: CASSLGGFSYNEQFF

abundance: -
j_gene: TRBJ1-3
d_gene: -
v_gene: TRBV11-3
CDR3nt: TGTGCCAGCAGCTTCAACGGGGGAAACACCATATATTTT
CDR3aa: CASSFNGGNTIYF

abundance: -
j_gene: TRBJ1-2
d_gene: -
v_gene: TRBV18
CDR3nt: TGTGCCAGCTCACCAGGGATTCAGTACTATGGCTACACCTTC
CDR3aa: CASSPGIQYYGYTF

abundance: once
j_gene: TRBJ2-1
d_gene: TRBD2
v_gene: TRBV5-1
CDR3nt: TGCGCCAGCAGCTTGAATGGGTTGGGGCGGGAGGTTTATGAGCAGTTCTTC
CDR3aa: CASSLNGLGREVYEQFF

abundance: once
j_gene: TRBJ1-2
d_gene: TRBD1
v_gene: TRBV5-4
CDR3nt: TGTGCCAGCCTTATCCCGGGACAGGGTCGTGGCTACACCTTC
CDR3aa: CASLIPGQGRGYTF

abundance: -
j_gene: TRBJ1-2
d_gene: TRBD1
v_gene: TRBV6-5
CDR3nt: TGTGCCAGCAGCCCCGGGACAGACTATGGCTACACCTTC
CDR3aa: CASSPGTDYGYTF

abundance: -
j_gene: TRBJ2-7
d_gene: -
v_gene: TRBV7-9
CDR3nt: TGTGCCAGCAGCCGGACAGAACCCTACGAGCAGTACTTC
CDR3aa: CASSRTEPYEQYF

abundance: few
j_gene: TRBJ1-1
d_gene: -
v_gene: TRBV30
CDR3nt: TGTGCCTGGAGTACCCGGACGGGAACTGAAGCTTTCTTT
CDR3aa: CAWSTRTGTEAFF

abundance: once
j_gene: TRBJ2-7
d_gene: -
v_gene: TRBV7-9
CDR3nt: TGTGCCAGCAGCTCCCTAGGGGTGGTGGGTACTTACGAGCAGTACTTC
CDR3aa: CASSSLGVVGTYEQYF

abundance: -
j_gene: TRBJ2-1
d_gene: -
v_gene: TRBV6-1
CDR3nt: TGTGCCAGCAGTGAACCGGGCAATGAGCAGTTCTTC
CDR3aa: CASSEPGNEQFF

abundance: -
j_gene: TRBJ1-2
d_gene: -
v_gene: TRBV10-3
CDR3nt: TGTGCCATCAGTGAGAGGGGGGGAGTGACCTATGGCTACACCTTC
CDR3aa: CAISERGGVTYGYTF

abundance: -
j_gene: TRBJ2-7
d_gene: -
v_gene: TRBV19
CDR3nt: TGTGCCAGTACCCGGCAGGGGACGGACGAGCAGTACTTC
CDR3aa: CASTRQGTDEQYF

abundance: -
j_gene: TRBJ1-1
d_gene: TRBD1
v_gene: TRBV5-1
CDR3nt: TGCGCCAGCAGCTTGGCCCCAGGGGGCGAGGCTGAAGCTTTCTTT
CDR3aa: CASSLAPGGEAEAFF

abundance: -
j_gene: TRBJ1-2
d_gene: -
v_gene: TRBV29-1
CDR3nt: TGCAGCGTTAAAACGGGCGGGGATGGCTACACCTTC
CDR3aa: CSVKTGGDGYTF

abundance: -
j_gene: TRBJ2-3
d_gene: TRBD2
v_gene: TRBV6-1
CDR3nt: TGTGCCAGCAGTGAAGTAAGCGGGAGGGCCACAGATACGCAGTATTTT
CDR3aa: CASSEVSGRATDTQYF

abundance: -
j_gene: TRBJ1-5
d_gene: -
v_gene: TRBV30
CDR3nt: TGTGCCTGGAGTCGGCAGAGCAATCAGCCCCAGCATTTT
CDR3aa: CAWSRQSNQPQHF

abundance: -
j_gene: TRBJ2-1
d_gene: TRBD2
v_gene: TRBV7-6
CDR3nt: TGTGCCAGCAGCATTAGCGGGGTCTCCTACAATGAGCAGTTCTTC
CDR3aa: CASSISGVSYNEQFF

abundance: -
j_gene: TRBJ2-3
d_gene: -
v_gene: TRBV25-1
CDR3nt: TGTGCCAGCAGACCGGAGGGGGCCGGCACAGATACGCAGTATTTT
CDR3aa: CASRPEGAGTDTQYF

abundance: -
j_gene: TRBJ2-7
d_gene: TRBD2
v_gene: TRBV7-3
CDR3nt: TGTGCCAGCAGCTTAGGACTAGCGGGTTCCGAGCAGTACTTC
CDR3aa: CASSLGLAGSEQYF

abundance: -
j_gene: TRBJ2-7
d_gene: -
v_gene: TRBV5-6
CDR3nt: TGTGCCAGCAGCTTGTTAAGTTTTGGGCAGGGGGGCTCCTCCTACGAGCAGTACTTC
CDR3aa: CASSLLSFGQGGSSYEQYF

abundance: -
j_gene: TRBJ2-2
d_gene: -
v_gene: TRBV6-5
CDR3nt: TGTGCCAGCACGAGGGTTGTGGACACCGGGGAGCTGTTTTTT
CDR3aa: CASTRVVDTGELFF

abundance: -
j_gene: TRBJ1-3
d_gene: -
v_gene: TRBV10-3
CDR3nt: TGTGCCACCCACCGGCCTAAATGGGGTTTTCACTCTGGAAACACCATATATTTT
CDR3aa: CATHRPKWGFHSGNTIYF

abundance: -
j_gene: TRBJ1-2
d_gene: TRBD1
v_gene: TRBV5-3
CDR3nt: TGTGCCAGATCGGGACAGGGGAGTTCCCTTGGCTACACCTTC
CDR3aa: CARSGQGSSLGYTF

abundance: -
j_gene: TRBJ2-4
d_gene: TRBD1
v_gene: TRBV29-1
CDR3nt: TGCAGCGTTGAAGCTCCGGGACAGGGTACGAACATTCAGTACTTC
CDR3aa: CSVEAPGQGTNIQYF

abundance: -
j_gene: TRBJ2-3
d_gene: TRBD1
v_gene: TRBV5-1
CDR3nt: TGCGCCAGCAGCTGGACAGGGGGCACAGATACGCAGTATTTT
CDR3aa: CASSWTGGTDTQYF

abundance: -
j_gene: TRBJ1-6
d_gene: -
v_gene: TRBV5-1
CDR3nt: TGCGCCAGCAGCTTGGTGGACACCCGTATTGGAGGATCACCCCTCCACTTT
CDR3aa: CASSLVDTRIGGSPLHF

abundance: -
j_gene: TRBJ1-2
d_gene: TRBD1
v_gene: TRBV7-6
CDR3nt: TGTGCCAGCAGCCTAACAGGGGGCGCTCTGGATGGCTACACCTTC
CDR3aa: CASSLTGGALDGYTF

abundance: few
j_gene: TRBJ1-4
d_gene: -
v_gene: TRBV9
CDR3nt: TGTGCCAGCAGCCCGGGCTTAACTAATGAAAAACTGTTTTTT
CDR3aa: CASSPGLTNEKLFF

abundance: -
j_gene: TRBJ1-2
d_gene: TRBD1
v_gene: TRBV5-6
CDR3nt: TGTGCCAGCAGCATCCGGGACAGGGGCCACTATGGCTACACCTTC
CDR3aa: CASSIRDRGHYGYTF

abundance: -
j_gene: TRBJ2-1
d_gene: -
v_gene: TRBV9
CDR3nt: TGTGCCAGCAGCGTAGGGGGCGCGACAGCCTACAATGAGCAGTTCTTC
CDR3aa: CASSVGGATAYNEQFF

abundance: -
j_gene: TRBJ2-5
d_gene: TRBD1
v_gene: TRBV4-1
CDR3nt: TGCGCCAGCAGCCAAGAGGACTCGGGACAGGGACAAGAGACCCAGTACTTC
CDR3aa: CASSQEDSGQGQETQYF

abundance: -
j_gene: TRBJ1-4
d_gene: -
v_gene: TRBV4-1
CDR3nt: TGCGCCAGCAGCCAAGATTTCCCCCGGGCGGAAAAACTGTTTTTT
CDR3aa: CASSQDFPRAEKLFF

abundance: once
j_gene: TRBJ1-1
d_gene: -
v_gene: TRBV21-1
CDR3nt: TGTGCCAGCAACCTAACTGACAGGGCCCCGAACACTGAAGCTTTCTTT
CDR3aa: CASNLTDRAPNTEAFF

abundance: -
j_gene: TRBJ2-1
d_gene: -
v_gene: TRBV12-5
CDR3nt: TGTGCTAGTGGTTCGCAAGCGATCTTAGTTGAGCAGTTCTTC
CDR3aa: CASGSQAILVEQFF

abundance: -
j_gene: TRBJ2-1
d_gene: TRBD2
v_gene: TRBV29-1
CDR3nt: TGCAGCGTTTTAGCGGGCGATCCCTACAATGAGCAGTTCTTC
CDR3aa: CSVLAGDPYNEQFF

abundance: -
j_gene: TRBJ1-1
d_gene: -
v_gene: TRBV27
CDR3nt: TGTGCCAGCAGTTTAAGGGGAGAGGGCAGACACACTGAAGCTTTCTTT
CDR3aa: CASSLRGEGRHTEAFF

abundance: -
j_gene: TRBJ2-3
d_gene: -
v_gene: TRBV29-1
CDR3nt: TGCAGCGTGGAGACAGGAGGCACAGATACGCAGTATTTT
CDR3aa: CSVETGGTDTQYF

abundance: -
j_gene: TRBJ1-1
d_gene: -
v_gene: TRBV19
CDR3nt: TGTGCCAGTTCACAGGGAAAGAACACTGAAGCTTTCTTT
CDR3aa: CASSQGKNTEAFF

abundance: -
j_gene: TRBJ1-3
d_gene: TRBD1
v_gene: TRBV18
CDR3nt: TGTGCCAGCTCACGGGACAGCGGAGGGGACACCATATATTTT
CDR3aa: CASSRDSGGDTIYF

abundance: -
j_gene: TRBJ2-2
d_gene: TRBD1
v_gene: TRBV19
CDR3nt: TGTGCCAGTAGTGACAGGGCAAACACCGGGGAGCTGTTTTTT
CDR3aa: CASSDRANTGELFF

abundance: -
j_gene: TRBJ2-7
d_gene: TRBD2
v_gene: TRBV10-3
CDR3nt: TGTGCCCTTGCAGTCGGGGGGAGCTCCTACGAGCAGTACTTC
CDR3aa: CALAVGGSSYEQYF

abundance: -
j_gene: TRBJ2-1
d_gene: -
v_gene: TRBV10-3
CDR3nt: TGTGCCATCAGTGTAACGGGCGGCTACAATGAGCAGTTCTTC
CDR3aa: CAISVTGGYNEQFF

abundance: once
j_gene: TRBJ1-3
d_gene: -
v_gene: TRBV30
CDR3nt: TGTGCCTGGAGTAACATCATCTCTGGAAACACCATATATTTT
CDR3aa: CAWSNIISGNTIYF

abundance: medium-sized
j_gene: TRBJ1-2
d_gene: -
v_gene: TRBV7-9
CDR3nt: TGTGCCAGCAGCTGGGGACAAATAAACTATGGCTACACCTTC
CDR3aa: CASSWGQINYGYTF

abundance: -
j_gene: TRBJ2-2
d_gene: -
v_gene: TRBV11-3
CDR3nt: TGTGCCAGCAGCGTGGACAGTAACACCGGGGAGCTGTTTTTT
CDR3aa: CASSVDSNTGELFF

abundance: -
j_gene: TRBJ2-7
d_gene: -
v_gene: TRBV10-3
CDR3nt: TGTGCCATCAGTGAGGGACGGCACTACGAGCAGTACTTC
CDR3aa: CAISEGRHYEQYF

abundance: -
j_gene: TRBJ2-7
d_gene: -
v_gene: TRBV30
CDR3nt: TGTGCCTGGAGGTGGGGGGGCCGCTACGAGCAGTACTTC
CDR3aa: CAWRWGGRYEQYF